These T cell receptor beta chains were read from a single sample in a study of blood T cell repertoires in COVID-19. This table comes from immunoSEQ multiplex PCR, and its TCRdb copy is limited to in-frame clones, with some not included. Counted here are approximately 50,000 clones, around nine tenths occurring once; the ten biggest clones make up under 4.5%. The sample consisted of peripheral blood. These TCRs come from a human donor in a cohort sampled during active COVID-19. Each CDR3 is given with its conserved first and last residue. D genes are given only for firm matches.

TRBJ1-5	TRBV7-9	NA	TGTGCCAGCAGCCAGAATACAGGGTTTGGGAATCAGCCCCAGCATTTT	CASSQNTGFGNQPQHF
TRBJ1-5	TRBV4-2	TRBD1	TGTGCCAGCAGCCAAGATCCGGGACAGGGCGGAAATCAGCCCCAGCATTTT	CASSQDPGQGGNQPQHF
TRBJ2-7	TRBV3-1/TRBV3-2	NA	TGTGCCAGCAGCCGTGGGGCGGCCCGTCACTACGAGCAGTACTTC	CASSRGAARHYEQYF
TRBJ2-5	TRBV4-1	TRBD1	TGCGCCAGCAGCGCCGGCAGGGGGCGAGAGACCCAGTACTTC	CASSAGRGRETQYF
TRBJ2-1	TRBV11-1	TRBD2	TGTGCCAGCAGTCCCGTTAGCGGGAGGGTCAATGAGCAGTTCTTC	CASSPVSGRVNEQFF
TRBJ1-5	TRBV15	TRBD1	TGTGCCACCAGCAAAAGCGTCACAGGGGTTCAGCCCCAGCATTTT	CATSKSVTGVQPQHF
TRBJ1-2	TRBV3-1/TRBV3-2	NA	TGTGCCAGCAGCCAAGAGCCCAGCGGGATGGGCTATGGCTACACCTTC	CASSQEPSGMGYGYTF
TRBJ1-3	TRBV10-2	NA	TGCGCCAGCAGTGAGGCAGGGACAATAGCTGGAAACACCATATATTTT	CASSEAGTIAGNTIYF
TRBJ1-4	TRBV5-1	NA	TGCGCCAGCAGCTCCCTAAACAGCCAGAGTAATGAAAAACTGTTTTTT	CASSSLNSQSNEKLFF
TRBJ1-4	TRBV10-3	TRBD1	TGTGCCACCTGGACAGGATTTTACGAAAAACTGTTTTTT	CATWTGFYEKLFF
TRBJ1-4	TRBV4-1	NA	TGCGCCAGCAGCCAAGGGGGGGAGGGTACGCGGGAAAAACTGTTTTTT	CASSQGGEGTREKLFF
TRBJ1-2	TRBV6-6	NA	TGTGCCAGCAGTTACTCGATGACGGCGGTAGATGGCTACACCTTC	CASSYSMTAVDGYTF
TRBJ2-1	TRBV15	TRBD2	TGTGCCACCAGCGGCACTAGCGAGGGGTACAATGAGCAGTTCTTC	CATSGTSEGYNEQFF